The 8 T cell receptor beta chains below come from one sample, sequenced in a study of identical twins. TCRdb independently ran MiXCR on the 5' RACE reads; one entry per CDR3 protein. The sample lists around 490,000 distinct CDR3 sequences; 20% to 25% were seen once. The same specimen was also included in a second study, on yellow fever vaccine responses in identical twins.

Material for sequencing was CD4+ T cells sorted from blood. The receptor source for this set is a woman aged 18-30 years in good health.

The chain carries TRBV11-2 and TRBJ2-6, with D unclear. Looked up from germline, CDR1 is SGHAT and CDR2 is FQNNGV. The V gene lost 7 bases and the J gene lost 0 bases, with 7 bases spanning the gap. This CDR3 contains 14 residues. In DNA, the CDR3 is TGTGCCAGCACCTCGGCCTCTGGGGCCAACGTCCTGACTTTC. It codes for CASTSASGANVLTF.

The sample holds a few counts of this clonotype. The J gene is TRBJ2-3, the V gene TRBV5-1; the match to TRBD2 covers 7 bases. Germline CDR1 reads SGHRS; CDR2 reads YFSETQ. Trimming removed 1 base from V and 6 bases from J; junction bases left unmatched: 14. This CDR3 region has 17 residues. CDR3 protein: CASSLNGASGDWDTQYF. The DNA of the CDR3 is TGCGCCAGCAGCTTGAATGGGGCTAGCGGCGATTGGGATACGCAGTATTTT.

The DNA of the CDR3 is TGTGCCAGCAGCTCACCGGACCTCGGGCTGGATGAGCAGTTCTTC. It specifies CASSSPDLGLDEQFF. This chain joins TRBV7-2 and TRBJ2-1; D remains unclear. This CDR3 is 15 amino acids long. In germline, CDR1 is SGHTA, CDR2 FQGNSA. The V end lost 4 bases, the J end lost 8 bases, and 18 bases lay between the germline ends. The full variable domain, in which reference TRBV7-2 and TRBJ2-1 provide the parts outside the CDR3, is GAGVSQSPSNKVTEKGKDVELRCDPISGHTALYWYRQSLGQGLEFLIYFQGNSAPDKSGLPSDRFSAERTGGSVSTLTIQRTQQEDSAVYLCASSSPDLGLDEQFFGPGTRLTVL.

The CDR3 protein is CSVVQLTGELFF. As DNA, the CDR3 is TGCAGCGTTGTTCAACTCACCGGGGAGCTGTTTTTT. This rearrangement joins TRBV29-1 to TRBJ2-2, with no clear D. Germline CDR1 and CDR2: SQVTM and ANQGSEA. The CDR3 sequence is 12 residues long. Trimming pared 4 bases from V and 4 bases from J, leaving 7 bases between.

J is TRBJ2-3 and V is TRBV6-5, with 11 bases lining up with TRBD2. Losses at the gene ends were 0 bases for V and 3 bases for J; bases not matched to a gene: 2. Germline CDR1 reads MNHEY; CDR2 reads SVGAGI. The CDR3 is made up of 16 amino acids. The CDR3 coding sequence is TGTGCCAGCAGTTACTCGCTAGCGGGAGGTACAGATACGCAGTATTTT. Translating it yields CASSYSLAGGTDTQYF.

The sample holds a few counts of this clonotype. The rearrangement uses TRBV11-2 and TRBJ2-1; D may be TRBD2 (5 bases). Germline assignment: CDR1 SGHAT and CDR2 FQNNGV. This CDR3 region has 15 residues. The V and J ends lost 2 bases and 3 bases respectively, with 11 bases between them. The CDR3 coding sequence is TGTGCCAGCAGCTTATGGACTGCTCTCTACAATGAGCAGTTCTTC. Translated, it gives CASSLWTALYNEQFF.

The V gene is TRBV12-3 or TRBV12-4, the J gene TRBJ2-7; either TRBD1 or TRBD2 may fit D (5 bases each). CDR3 length: 13 residues. V was shortened by 6 bases and J by 6 bases, with 15 bases between the two germline ends. Here the CDR3 reads CASSPGPGTEQYF. The CDR3 bases are TGTGCCAGCAGCCCGGGACCGGGGACCGAGCAGTACTTC.

The V and J genes are TRBV20-1 and TRBJ2-1; TRBD2 matches at 9 bases. The CDR3 contains 14 residues. J gave up 5 bases and V 4 bases, and 6 bases lay outside the gene matches. Germline V CDR1 and CDR2: DFQATT, SNEGSKA (reference sequence). The CDR3 region is CSATGLAGNNEQFF. The CDR3 nucleotides read TGCAGTGCTACGGGGCTAGCGGGAAACAATGAGCAGTTCTTC.